Included here is one T cell receptor (beta chain) sequence, with context. What it binds is unknown. These data originate in a study of cytomegalovirus exposure and HLA in healthy donors. CDR3 length: 12 amino acids. Germline CDR1 SGHTS, CDR2 YDEGEE. V trimming: 5 bases; J trimming: 6 bases; junction bases outside the gene matches: 2. Use of 60 Vbeta and 13 Jbeta primers characterized the PCR. Only in-frame clones appear in the TCRdb table, and some are missing; sequencing was by immunoSEQ multiplex PCR. The data contain some 170,000 clones, roughly 87% of them singletons. General study findings and limits: Across all donors, roughly uniform sequencing depth was an assumption of the presence/absence analyses.

The TCR originated in a man aged 50-60 years in good health and CMV-seropositive. The chain is built from TRBV5-8 and TRBJ1-5; TRBD1 matches at 7 bases. What was sequenced was PBMCs. Here the CDR3 DNA reads TGTGCCAGCAGAGGGGGCGGTCAGCCCCAGCATTTT. This encodes CASRGGGQPQHF. The full variable domain, its missing parts supplied by reference TRBV5-8 and TRBJ1-5, is EAGVTQSPTHLIKTRGQQATLRCSPISGHTSVYWYQQALGLGLQFLLWYDEGEERNRGNFPPRFSGRQFPNYSSELNVNALELEDSALYLCASRGGGQPQHFGDGTRLSIL.